This T cell receptor beta chain was found in a study of regulatory T cells in long-lasting Graves disease. Whole-study context: By definition, persistent Graves' disease involved antithyroid drugs for over 5 years alongside positive TSH receptor antibodies.

Both iRepertoire HTBI primers and Arm-PCR of CDR3 regions were used to build the TCR beta libraries. TCRdb fed the multiplex PCR reads into MiXCR, producing one record per CDR3 protein. The table records fewer than 600,000 distinct CDR3 sequences, around a fifth of them present only once. Indicated time point: persistent/refractory GD, antithyroid drugs over 5 years with positive TRAb. PBMC RNA served as the TCR library source. Overall study findings and caveats: Persistent disease was associated with favored TRBV28 usage and with favored use of TRBJ1-2 and TRBJ2-5.

Per germline, CDR1 LGHDT and CDR2 YNNKEL (reference sequence). V lost 4 bases and J lost 2, with 14 bases in between. The CDR3 runs to 15 residues. This clonotype was found a few times. Its antigen remains unidentified. Sequenced here: peripheral blood mononuclear cells (PBMCs), sampled when the disease was refractory, from a patient treated with antithyroid drugs. The chain is built from TRBV3-1 and TRBJ1-1, with a tentative D call TRBD1 (5 bases). The sequence was collected from a female donor with Graves disease. CDR3 sequence (DNA): TGTGCCAGCAGCCTCTATGCCGACAGTAACACTGAAGCTTTCTTT. Protein sequence: CASSLYADSNTEAFF.